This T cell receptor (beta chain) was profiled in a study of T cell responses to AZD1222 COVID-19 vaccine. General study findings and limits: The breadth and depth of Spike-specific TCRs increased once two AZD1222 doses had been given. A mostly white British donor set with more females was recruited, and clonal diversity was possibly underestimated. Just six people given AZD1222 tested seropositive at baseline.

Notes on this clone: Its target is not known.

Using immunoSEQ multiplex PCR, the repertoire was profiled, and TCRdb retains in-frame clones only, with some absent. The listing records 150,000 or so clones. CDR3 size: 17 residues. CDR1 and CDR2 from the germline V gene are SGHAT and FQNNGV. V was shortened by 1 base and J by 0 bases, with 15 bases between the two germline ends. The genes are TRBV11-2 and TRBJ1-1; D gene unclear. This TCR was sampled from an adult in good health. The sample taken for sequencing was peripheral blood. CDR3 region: CASSLGSRRALNTEAFF. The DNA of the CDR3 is TGTGCCAGCAGCTTAGGCAGCCGGAGGGCTTTGAACACTGAAGCTTTCTTT. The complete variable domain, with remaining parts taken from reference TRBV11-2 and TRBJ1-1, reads EAGVAQSPRYKIIEKRQSVAFWCNPISGHATLYWYQQILGQGPKLLIQFQNNGVVDDSQLPKDRFSAERLKGVDSTLKIQPAKLEDSAVYLCASSLGSRRALNTEAFFGQGTRLTVV.